This passage covers 19 T cell receptor beta chains from one sample sequenced in a study of T cell repertoires in cytomegalovirus infection. TCRdb analysed the reads with MiXCR anew, one entry per CDR3 protein. In the table there are about 740,000 distinct CDR3 sequences, less than 40% of which are singletons. The material sequenced was PBMCs. These receptors came from a human donor in good health (CMV status not recorded). Some clones in this sample may be carry-over from other donors' samples.

This clonotype showed up many times. This sequence joins TRBV27 and TRBJ2-7; perhaps D is TRBD1 or TRBD2 (5 bases each). CDR3 length: 14 residues. Deletions cut 3 bases from V and 1 base from J, with 10 bases between. Germline V gives CDR1 MNHEY, CDR2 SMNVEV (reference sequence). The CDR3 DNA reads TGTGCCAGCAGTTTGAGGGGAGCATCCTACGAGCAGTACTTC. Encoded protein: CASSLRGASYEQYF.

The sample holds a few counts of this clonotype. The V call is TRBV28, the J call TRBJ1-4; 12 bases agree with TRBD1. V shed 6 bases and J 8 bases; nucleotides not matched to a gene: 10. The CDR3 runs to 16 residues. Germline assignment: CDR1 MDHEN and CDR2 SYDVKM. CDR3 loop: CASSLLGQGAREKLFF. Here the CDR3 DNA reads TGTGCCAGCAGCCTGTTGGGACAGGGGGCTAGGGAAAAACTGTTTTTT.

This clonotype was seen a handful of times. This chain links TRBV15 with TRBJ2-2, with D possibly TRBD1 on 5 matching bases. Trimming took off 4 bases at V and 0 bases at J, with 12 bases between the two ends. Germline values: CDR1 LNHNV, CDR2 YYDKDF (reference sequence). The CDR3 length is 16 residues. Here the CDR3 DNA reads TGTGCCACCAGCATTGACAGATTGACGAACACCGGGGAGCTGTTTTTT. It encodes CATSIDRLTNTGELFF.

This clonotype appeared a few times. This chain joins TRBV6-1 and TRBJ1-4; possibly TRBD1 for D (6 bases). V shed 5 bases and J shed 6 bases, with 16 bases lying between them. The CDR3 totals 15 residues. CDR1 MNHNS and CDR2 SASEGT come from the germline V gene. CDR3 residues: CASSPRTAGDEKLFF. For the CDR3, the DNA is TGTGCCAGCAGTCCGAGGACAGCCGGAGATGAAAAACTGTTTTTT.

V and J are TRBV6-8 and TRBJ2-3; perhaps TRBD2 as D (5 bases). The germline V gene has CDR1 MNHGY and CDR2 SAAAGT. CDR3 size: 14 residues. The germline V and J ends were trimmed by 6 bases and 0 bases, with 10 bases remaining between them. Here the CDR3 reads CASSHWESTDTQYF. The DNA of the CDR3 is TGTGCCAGCAGCCATTGGGAGAGCACAGATACGCAGTATTTT.

The chain has TRBV28 and TRBJ1-5; D possibly corresponds to TRBD1 (6 bases). CDR1 MDHEN and CDR2 SYDVKM come from the germline V gene. The CDR3 runs 16 residues. Trimming pared 5 bases from V and 6 bases from J, leaving 20 bases between. In nucleotides, the CDR3 is TGTGCCAGCAGTACCTCAGGGGCCCGATCGGTTCAGCCCCAGCATTTT. Amino acids: CASSTSGARSVQPQHF.

The CDR3 DNA sequence: TGTGCCAGCAGAACAGGGGGCGTTTACACTGAAGCTTTCTTT. Translated: CASRTGGVYTEAFF. The chain recombines TRBV6-1 with TRBJ1-1; 9 bases match TRBD1. V dropped 6 bases and J dropped 3; count of bases not matched to a gene: 5. The germline V gene has CDR1 MNHNS and CDR2 SASEGT. CDR3 length: 14 residues.

J is TRBJ2-1 and V is TRBV7-8, with 9 bases fitting TRBD2. Trimming took 8 bases from V and 8 from J; bases not matched to a gene: 7. CDR1 is SGHVS, CDR2 FQNEAQ, per germline. The length of the CDR3 is 13 residues. In DNA form, the CDR3 reads TGTGCCAGCGGGACTAGCTTCAGCGATGAGCAGTTCTTC. As protein: CASGTSFSDEQFF.

Only a few counts were recorded for this clonotype. V gene TRBV6-6 combines with J gene TRBJ2-3; 12 bases are shared with TRBD2. Trimming removed 2 bases from V and 6 bases from J; junction bases left unmatched: 3. This CDR3 comprises 15 residues. Germline V gene sequence: CDR1 MNHNY, CDR2 SVGAGI (reference sequence). DNA for the CDR3: TGTGCCAGCAGTTACCGGACTAGCGGGATTGATACGCAGTATTTT. Protein: CASSYRTSGIDTQYF.

This clonotype was detected a few times. The CDR3 nucleotides are TGTGCCAGCAGTGACATAGCAACTAATGAAAAACTGTTTTTT. It yields the protein CASSDIATNEKLFF. V and J are TRBV6-1 and TRBJ1-4; D unclear. Germline V gene data show CDR1 as MNHNS and CDR2 as SASEGT. Trimming pared 3 bases from V and 0 bases from J, leaving 5 bases between. The CDR3 covers 14 residues.

V usage is TRBV7-9 and J usage is TRBJ1-5, with D unresolved. CDR1 is SEHNR, CDR2 FQNEAQ, per germline (reference sequence). This CDR3 has 14 residues. V was cut by 2 bases and J by 6 bases, with 11 bases left in between. The CDR3 DNA reads as TGTGCCAGCAGCTTAAACACGGGCATTCAGCCCCAGCATTTT. This codes for CASSLNTGIQPQHF.

This clonotype was seen a few times. CDR3 region: CASSLDLGGGNTIYF. The DNA for the CDR3 is TGTGCCAGCAGCCTAGACTTGGGCGGTGGAAACACCATATATTTT. This chain joins TRBV7-9 and TRBJ1-3, with D unclear. The CDR3 totals 15 residues. The V gene lost 5 bases and the J gene lost 3 bases, with 14 bases spanning the gap. Germline-derived CDR1 and CDR2 are SEHNR and FQNEAQ (reference sequence).

With respect to this clonotype: The CDR3 end shows no conserved phenylalanine or tryptophan, and so a read error is likely. The limits of the CDR3 on the DNA are not certain, so only TCRdb's listed CDR3 is given. The chain has TRBV27 and TRBJ1-6. Including both end residues, the CDR3 is 12 amino acids long. The germline V gene encodes CDR1 MNHEY and CDR2 SMNVEV (reference sequence). The CDR3 protein is CASSIGNSPLRC.

This clonotype has more than one count but fewer than ten. V and J are TRBV2 and TRBJ2-5; D not certain. Trimming left V 1 base short and J 1 base short, with 16 bases between. The CDR3 spans 17 residues. Germline CDR1 is SNHLY and CDR2 is FYNNEI. The CDR3 region has the DNA TGTGCCAGCAGTGAAGTGAATTTGCGACCTCTCCAAGAGACCCAGTACTTC. Encoded protein: CASSEVNLRPLQETQYF. The full variable domain, its missing parts supplied by reference TRBV2 and TRBJ2-5, is EPEVTQTPSHQVTQMGQEVILRCVPISNHLYFYWYRQILGQKVEFLVSFYNNEISEKSEIFDDQFSVERPDGSNFTLKIRSTKLEDSAMYFCASSEVNLRPLQETQYFGPGTRLLVL.

Worth noting for this clonotype: The conserved phenylalanine or tryptophan normally closing the CDR3 is absent here, so this likely arose from a read error. The chain is built from TRBV7-2 and TRBJ1-2; possible D gene TRBD1, 5 bases. V was shortened by 3 bases and J by 7 bases, with 15 bases between the two germline ends. Per the germline V gene, CDR1 is SGHTA and CDR2 is FQGNSA. The CDR3 is 14 amino acids. The CDR3 is CASSLIPGSSGYTL. CDR3 nucleotide sequence: TGTGCCAGCAGCTTGATACCAGGGAGTTCTGGCTACACCTTA.

The V call is TRBV20-1, the J call TRBJ2-5; 8 positions agree with TRBD2. This CDR3 has 13 residues. Per germline, CDR1 DFQATT and CDR2 SNEGSKA (reference sequence). J lost 2 bases, V lost 7 bases, and 6 bases had no gene match. The CDR3 nucleotides are TGCAGTGTTCCTGGCGGGGGGCAAGAGACCCAGTACTTC. Its protein product is CSVPGGGQETQYF.

This chain connects TRBV6-6 to TRBJ1-5; maybe TRBD1 (5 bases). Trimming took off 2 bases at V and 2 bases at J, with 10 bases between the two ends. The CDR3 contains 15 residues. CDR1 MNHNY and CDR2 SVGAGI come from the germline V gene (reference sequence). This chain's CDR3 is CASSYKQAGNQPQHF. Here the CDR3 DNA reads TGTGCCAGCAGTTACAAACAGGCGGGCAATCAGCCCCAGCATTTT.

The chain carries TRBV12-3 or TRBV12-4 and TRBJ1-1; the D is unclear. The CDR3 extends over 14 amino acids. Trimming cost V 5 bases and J 5 bases, with 15 bases left between them. In DNA, the CDR3 is TGTGCCAGCAGTCCGCACGAGTGGGGTACTGAAGCTTTCTTT. Its protein product is CASSPHEWGTEAFF.

The chain employs TRBV28 and TRBJ2-7; D uncertain. The CDR3 totals 13 residues. Trimming cost V 6 bases and J 5 bases, with 14 bases left between them. Germline loops: CDR1 MDHEN, CDR2 SYDVKM. CDR3 nucleotides: TGTGCCAGCAGGGGTCCAGGTAGCAACGAGCAGTACTTC. Protein product: CASRGPGSNEQYF.